This T cell receptor beta chain emerged from a study of blood T cell repertoires in COVID-19. Study in general: Samples came from the United States, Italy and Spain, spanning acute and convalescent COVID-19. The analysed material was cDNA or gDNA that came from T cells, B-cell-depleted T cells, or PBMCs.

The CDR3 is made up of 14 amino acids. The germline V gene encodes CDR1 LNHDA and CDR2 SQIVND (reference sequence). Trimming took off 6 bases at V and 11 bases at J, with 19 bases between the two ends. Original handling: Estimated nucleated cell counts came from reference gene primer amplification. Clones were sequenced by immunoSEQ multiplex PCR, and TCRdb holds only the in-frame ones, with some missing. The DNA was the basis for D and trimming; V, J and clone size are from that table. The sample has some 70,000 clones, 70% to 85% seen once. This chain joins TRBV19 and TRBJ1-4; D possibly corresponds to TRBD1 (6 bases). The TCR was taken from a woman aged 45-65 years with acute or convalescent COVID-19. Input material: peripheral blood. As DNA, the CDR3 is TGTGCCAGTAGAGAGAAGGGGGGGGCAGCGAAACTGTTTTTT. It codes for CASREKGGAAKLFF.